This note documents a single TCR beta chain sequence. This sample was included in a study of blood T cell repertoires in COVID-19. Some clones are missing from TCRdb's copy, which holds only in-frame ones; the method was immunoSEQ multiplex PCR. The profile covers around 180,000 clones, with 75% to 90% appearing a single time and around 2.3% taken by the ten largest. The CDR3 spans 16 residues. CDR1 SGHDN and CDR2 FVKESK come from the germline V gene. V gave up 3 bases and J gave up 6 bases; unmatched junction bases: 4. The gene calls are TRBV14 and TRBJ2-2; 13 bases agree with TRBD2. Sequences were obtained from peripheral blood. This receptor was identified in a man in his 70s with active or convalescent COVID-19. CDR3 sequence reads: CASSQGLAGYSGELFF. DNA for the CDR3: TGTGCCAGCAGCCAGGGACTAGCGGGGTATTCCGGGGAGCTGTTTTTT.